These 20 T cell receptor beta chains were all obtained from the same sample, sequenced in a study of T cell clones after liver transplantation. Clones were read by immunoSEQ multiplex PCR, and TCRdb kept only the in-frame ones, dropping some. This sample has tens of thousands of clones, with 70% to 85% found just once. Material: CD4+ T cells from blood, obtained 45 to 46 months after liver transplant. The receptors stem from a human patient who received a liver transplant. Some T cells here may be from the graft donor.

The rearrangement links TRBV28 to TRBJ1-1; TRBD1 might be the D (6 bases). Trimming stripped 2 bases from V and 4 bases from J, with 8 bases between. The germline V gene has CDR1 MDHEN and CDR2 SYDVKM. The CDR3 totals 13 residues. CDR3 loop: CASSLQGSTEAFF. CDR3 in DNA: TGTGCCAGCAGTTTACAGGGGAGCACTGAAGCTTTCTTT.

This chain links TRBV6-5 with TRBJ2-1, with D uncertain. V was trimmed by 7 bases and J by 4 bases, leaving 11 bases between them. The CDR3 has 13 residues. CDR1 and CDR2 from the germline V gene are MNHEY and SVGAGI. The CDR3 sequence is CASTPAGYNEQFF. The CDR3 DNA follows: TGTGCCAGCACCCCCGCCGGGTACAATGAGCAGTTCTTC.

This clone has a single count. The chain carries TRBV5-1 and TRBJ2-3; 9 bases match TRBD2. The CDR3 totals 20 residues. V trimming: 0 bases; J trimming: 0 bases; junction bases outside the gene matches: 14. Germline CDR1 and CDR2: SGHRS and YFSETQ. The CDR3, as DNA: TGCGCCAGCAGCTTGGTCCCGGGCGGGAGGGCACGGACTAGCACAGATACGCAGTATTTT. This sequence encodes CASSLVPGGRARTSTDTQYF. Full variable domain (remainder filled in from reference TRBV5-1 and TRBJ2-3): KAGVTQTPRYLIKTRGQQVTLSCSPISGHRSVSWYQQTPGQGLQFLFEYFSETQRNKGNFPGRFSGRQFSNSRSEMNVSTLELGDSALYLCASSLVPGGRARTSTDTQYFGPGTRLTVL.

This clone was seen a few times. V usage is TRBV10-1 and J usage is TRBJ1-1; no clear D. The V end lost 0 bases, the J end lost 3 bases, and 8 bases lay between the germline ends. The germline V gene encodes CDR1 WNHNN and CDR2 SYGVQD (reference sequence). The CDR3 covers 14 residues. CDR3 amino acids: CASSESLGDTEAFF. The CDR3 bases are TGCGCCAGCAGTGAGTCGCTCGGAGACACTGAAGCTTTCTTT.

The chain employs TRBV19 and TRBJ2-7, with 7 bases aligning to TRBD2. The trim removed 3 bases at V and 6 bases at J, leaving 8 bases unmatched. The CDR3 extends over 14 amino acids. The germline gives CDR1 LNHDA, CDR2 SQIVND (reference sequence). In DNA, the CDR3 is TGTGCCAGTAGTATTGGCGGGAGAACATCCGAGCAGTACTTC. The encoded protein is CASSIGGRTSEQYF.

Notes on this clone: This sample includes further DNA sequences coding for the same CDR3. The chain's CDR3 is CASSPGLAGGYNEQFF. CDR3 nucleotide sequence: TGTGCCAGCTCACCAGGACTAGCGGGAGGGTACAATGAGCAGTTCTTC. The V gene is TRBV18, the J gene TRBJ2-1, with TRBD2 matching 15 bases. Losses at the gene ends were 2 bases for V and 4 bases for J; bases not matched to a gene: 0. The CDR3 is made up of 16 amino acids. Looked up from germline, CDR1 is KGHSH and CDR2 is LQKENI.

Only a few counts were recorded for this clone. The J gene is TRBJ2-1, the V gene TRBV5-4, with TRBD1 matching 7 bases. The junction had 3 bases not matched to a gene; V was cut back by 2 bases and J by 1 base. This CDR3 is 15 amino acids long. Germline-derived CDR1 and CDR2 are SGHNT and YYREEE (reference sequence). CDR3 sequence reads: CASSFHRGSYNEQFF. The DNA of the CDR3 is TGTGCCAGCAGCTTTCACAGGGGTTCCTACAATGAGCAGTTCTTC.

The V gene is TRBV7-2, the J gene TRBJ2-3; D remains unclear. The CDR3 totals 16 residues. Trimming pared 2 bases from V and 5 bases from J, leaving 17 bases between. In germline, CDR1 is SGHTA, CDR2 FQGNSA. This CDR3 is CASSLQLLGSIDTQYF. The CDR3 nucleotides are TGTGCCAGCAGCTTACAATTGCTAGGGTCGATAGATACGCAGTATTTT.

Here the CDR3 DNA reads TGTGCCAGCAGCCGTAGTCCTCCGATGAACACTGAAGCTTTCTTT. The encoded protein is CASSRSPPMNTEAFF. The chain has TRBV5-6 and TRBJ1-1; D unresolved. The V end lost 4 bases, the J end lost 0 bases, and 13 bases lay between the germline ends. Germline V lookup: CDR1 SGHDT, CDR2 YYEEEE. The CDR3 contains 15 residues.

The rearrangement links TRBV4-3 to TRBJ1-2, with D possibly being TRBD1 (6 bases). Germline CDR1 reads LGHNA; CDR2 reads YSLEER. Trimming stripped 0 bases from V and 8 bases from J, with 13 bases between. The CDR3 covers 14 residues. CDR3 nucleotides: TGCGCCAGCAGCCAAGATAGGGCAGGGGACGGCTACACCTTC. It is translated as CASSQDRAGDGYTF.

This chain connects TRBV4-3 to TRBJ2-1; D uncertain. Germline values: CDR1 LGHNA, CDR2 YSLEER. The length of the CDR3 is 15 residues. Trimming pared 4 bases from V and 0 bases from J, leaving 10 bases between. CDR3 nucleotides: TGCGCCAGCAGCCCTGATGGGCTCTCCTACAATGAGCAGTTCTTC. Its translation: CASSPDGLSYNEQFF.

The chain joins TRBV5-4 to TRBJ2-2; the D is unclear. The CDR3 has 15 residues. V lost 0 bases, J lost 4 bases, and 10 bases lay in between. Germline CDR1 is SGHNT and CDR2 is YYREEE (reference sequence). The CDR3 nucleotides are TGTGCCAGCAGCTTGGACAGCCATCTCACCGGGGAGCTGTTTTTT. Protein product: CASSLDSHLTGELFF.

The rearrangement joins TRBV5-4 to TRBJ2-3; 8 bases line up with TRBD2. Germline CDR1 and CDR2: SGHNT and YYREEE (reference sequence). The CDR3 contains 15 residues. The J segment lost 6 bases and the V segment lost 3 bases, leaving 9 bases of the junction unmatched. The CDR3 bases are TGTGCCAGCAGCTGGACTAGCTCCCAGGCCGATACGCAGTATTTT. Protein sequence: CASSWTSSQADTQYF.

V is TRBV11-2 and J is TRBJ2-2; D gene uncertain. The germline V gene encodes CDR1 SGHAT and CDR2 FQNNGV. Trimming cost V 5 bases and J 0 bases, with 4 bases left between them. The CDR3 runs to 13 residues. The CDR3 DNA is TGTGCCAGCAGCCCTACGAACACCGGGGAGCTGTTTTTT. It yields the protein CASSPTNTGELFF.

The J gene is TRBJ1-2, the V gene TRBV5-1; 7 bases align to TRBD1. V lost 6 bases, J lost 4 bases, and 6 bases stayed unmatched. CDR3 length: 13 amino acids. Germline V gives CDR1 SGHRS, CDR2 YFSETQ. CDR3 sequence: CASTGRQGYGYTF. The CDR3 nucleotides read TGCGCCAGCACCGGACGACAGGGCTATGGCTACACCTTC.

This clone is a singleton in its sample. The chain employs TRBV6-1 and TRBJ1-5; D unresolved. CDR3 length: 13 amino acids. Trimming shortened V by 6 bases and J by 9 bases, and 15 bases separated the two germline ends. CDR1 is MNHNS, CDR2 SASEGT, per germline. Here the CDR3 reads CASRRTSGGPQHF. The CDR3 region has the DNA TGTGCCAGCAGGCGTACATCGGGAGGGCCCCAGCATTTT.

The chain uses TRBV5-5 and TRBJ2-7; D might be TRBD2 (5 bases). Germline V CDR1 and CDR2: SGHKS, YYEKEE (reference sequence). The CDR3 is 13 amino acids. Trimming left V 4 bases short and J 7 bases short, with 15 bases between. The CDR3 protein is CASSATDSMEQYF. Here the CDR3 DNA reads TGTGCCAGCAGCGCTACGGACTCTATGGAGCAGTACTTC.

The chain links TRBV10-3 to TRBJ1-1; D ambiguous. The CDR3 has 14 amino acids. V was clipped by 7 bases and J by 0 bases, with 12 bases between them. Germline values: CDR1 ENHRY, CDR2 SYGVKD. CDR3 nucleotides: TGTGCCATCAATGCAGGCCTCATGAACACTGAAGCTTTCTTT. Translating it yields CAINAGLMNTEAFF.

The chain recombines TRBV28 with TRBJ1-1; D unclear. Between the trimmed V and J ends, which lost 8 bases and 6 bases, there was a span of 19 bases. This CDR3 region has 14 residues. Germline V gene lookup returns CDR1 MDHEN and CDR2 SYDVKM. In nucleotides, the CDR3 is TGTGCCAGCGGTTCGGGGAATTGGGAACCTGAAGCTTTCTTT. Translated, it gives CASGSGNWEPEAFF. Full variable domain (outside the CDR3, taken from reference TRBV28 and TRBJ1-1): DVKVTQSSRYLVKRTGEKVFLECVQDMDHENMFWYRQDPGLGLRLIYFSYDVKMKEKGDIPEGYSVSREKKERFSLILESASTNQTSMYLCASGSGNWEPEAFFGQGTRLTVV.

The CDR3 region has the DNA TGCGCCAGCAGCCTTGAAGGGTCCTACGAGCAGTACTTC. It encodes CASSLEGSYEQYF. This chain links TRBV4-3 with TRBJ2-7; D call uncertain. The germline CDR1 and CDR2 sequences are LGHNA and YSLEER. V was clipped by 4 bases and J by 1 base, with 8 bases between them. This CDR3 spans 13 amino acids.